This T cell receptor beta chain was identified in a study of blood T cells in healthy people across ages. Points from the study as a whole: Strong correlation existed between TCR beta diversity and naive T cell percentage.

Trimming shortened V by 1 base and J by 1 base, and 8 bases separated the two germline ends. This CDR3 has 14 amino acids. From germline, CDR1 is SGDLS and CDR2 YYNGEE. A note on this clonotype: Its antigen is undetermined.

Donors were healthy Caucasian individuals from Russia aged roughly 6 to 95. Isolation yielded PBMCs, at least 6.5 million per sample, in every case. For the second PCR, which ran for about 6 to 11 cycles, a sample-barcoded 5' primer and a J-beta primer mix were used. TCRdb fed the 5' RACE reads into MiXCR, producing one record per CDR3 protein. In the table there are 650,000 or so distinct CDR3 sequences, roughly half of which are singletons. This TCR came from a woman older than 75 in good health. Sequenced input: blood. The V gene is TRBV9, the J gene TRBJ1-1; no definite D call. CDR3 residues: CASSVSSENTEAFF. The CDR3 DNA follows: TGTGCCAGCAGCGTATCCTCTGAGAACACTGAAGCTTTCTTT.